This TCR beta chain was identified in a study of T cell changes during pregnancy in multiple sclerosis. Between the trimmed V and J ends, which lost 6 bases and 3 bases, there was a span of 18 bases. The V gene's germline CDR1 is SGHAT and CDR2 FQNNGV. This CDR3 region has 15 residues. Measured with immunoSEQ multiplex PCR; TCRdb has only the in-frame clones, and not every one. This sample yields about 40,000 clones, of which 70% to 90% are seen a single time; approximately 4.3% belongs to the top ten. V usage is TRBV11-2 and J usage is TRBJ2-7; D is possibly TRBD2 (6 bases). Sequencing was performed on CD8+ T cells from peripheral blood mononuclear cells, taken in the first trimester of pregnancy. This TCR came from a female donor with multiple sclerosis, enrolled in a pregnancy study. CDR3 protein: CASSSGGGGYYEQYF. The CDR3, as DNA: TGTGCCAGCAGTTCCGGTGGTGGGGGGTACTACGAGCAGTACTTC.